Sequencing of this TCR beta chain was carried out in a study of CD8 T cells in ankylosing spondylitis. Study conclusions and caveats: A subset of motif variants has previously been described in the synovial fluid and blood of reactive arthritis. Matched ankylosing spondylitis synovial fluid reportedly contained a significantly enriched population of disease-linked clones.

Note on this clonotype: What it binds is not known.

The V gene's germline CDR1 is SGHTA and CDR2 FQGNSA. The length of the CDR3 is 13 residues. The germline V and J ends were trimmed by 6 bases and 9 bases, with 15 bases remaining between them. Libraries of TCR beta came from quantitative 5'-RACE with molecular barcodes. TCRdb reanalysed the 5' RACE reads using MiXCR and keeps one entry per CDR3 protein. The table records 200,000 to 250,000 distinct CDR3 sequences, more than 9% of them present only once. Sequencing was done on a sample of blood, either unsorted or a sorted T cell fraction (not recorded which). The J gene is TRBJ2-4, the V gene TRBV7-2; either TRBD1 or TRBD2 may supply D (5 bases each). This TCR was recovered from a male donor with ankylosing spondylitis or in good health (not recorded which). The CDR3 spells CASSSGALGIQYF. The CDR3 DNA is TGTGCCAGCAGTTCCGGGGCTCTGGGCATTCAGTACTTC.